This TCR beta chain originates from a study of OX40 agonist ivuxolimab in advanced cancers. About the research overall: Patients received ivuxolimab, an agonistic anti-OX40 (CD134) antibody.

The CDR3 has 15 amino acids. Trimming stripped 4 bases from V and 0 bases from J, with 11 bases between. The germline V gene encodes CDR1 SGHAT and CDR2 FQNNGV. The data were produced by immunoSEQ multiplex PCR, yet TCRdb's version contains in-frame clones alone and is incomplete. The table lists 45,000 to 70,000 clones, 85% to 90% of them singletons, with approximately 1.5% in the top ten. The sequences come from CD4+ or CD8+ T cells sorted from blood, collected in a trial of the OX40 agonist ivuxolimab. V and J are TRBV11-2 and TRBJ2-3; D could derive from TRBD1 or TRBD2 (5 bases each). This TCR came from an adult with an advanced solid tumor such as melanoma, head and neck, liver or kidney cancer. CDR3 region: CASSSGTYSTDTQYF. The CDR3 bases are TGTGCCAGCAGCTCGGGGACCTACAGCACAGATACGCAGTATTTT.